The present entry profiles one T cell receptor beta chain with its context. The antigen is not known. Each CDR3 protein is one row after TCRdb ran MiXCR on the 5' RACE reads. The table has some 260,000 distinct CDR3 sequences, around 4.9% seen once. The sample originates from a study of T cells after yellow fever vaccination. Findings and caveats of the study: Compared with primary, the secondary response was weaker and peaked at day 5, not 15. A large majority of primary-vaccination clones showed up again after the booster (about 97% CD4, approximately 90% CD8).

Sequencing used CD4+ T cells sorted from PBMCs, obtained on the day of the yellow fever booster vaccination. The TCR comes from a man between 18 and 29 years old who received the YFV17D yellow fever vaccine.

CDR3 region: CASSLNLGGSGANVLTF. In DNA, the CDR3 is TGTGCCAGCAGCTTAAATCTCGGGGGATCTGGGGCCAACGTCCTGACTTTC. The V and J genes are TRBV11-1 and TRBJ2-6, with a possible D match to TRBD2 (6 bases). This CDR3 has 17 amino acids. V lost 2 bases and J lost 1, with 12 bases in between. Germline assignment: CDR1 SGHAT and CDR2 FQDESV (reference sequence).